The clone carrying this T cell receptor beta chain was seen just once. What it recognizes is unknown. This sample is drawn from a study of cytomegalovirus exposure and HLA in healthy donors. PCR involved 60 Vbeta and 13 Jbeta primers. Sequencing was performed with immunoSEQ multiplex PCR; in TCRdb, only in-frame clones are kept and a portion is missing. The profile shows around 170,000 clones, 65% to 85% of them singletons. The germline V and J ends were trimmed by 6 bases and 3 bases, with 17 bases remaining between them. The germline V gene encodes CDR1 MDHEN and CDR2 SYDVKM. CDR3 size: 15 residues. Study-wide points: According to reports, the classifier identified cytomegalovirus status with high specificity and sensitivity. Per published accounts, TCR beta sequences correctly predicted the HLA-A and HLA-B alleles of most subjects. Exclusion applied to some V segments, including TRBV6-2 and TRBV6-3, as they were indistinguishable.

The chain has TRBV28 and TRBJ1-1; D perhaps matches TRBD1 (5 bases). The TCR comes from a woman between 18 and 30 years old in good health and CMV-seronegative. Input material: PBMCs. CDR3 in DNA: TGTGCCAGCAGCCCCTACAGGTCGGGGGACACTGAAGCTTTCTTT. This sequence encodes CASSPYRSGDTEAFF. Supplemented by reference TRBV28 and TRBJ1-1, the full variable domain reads DVKVTQSSRYLVKRTGEKVFLECVQDMDHENMFWYRQDPGLGLRLIYFSYDVKMKEKGDIPEGYSVSREKKERFSLILESASTNQTSMYLCASSPYRSGDTEAFFGQGTRLTVV.